This T cell receptor beta chain is drawn from a study of neoadjuvant anti-PD-1 for oral cavity cancer (dated by TCRdb to about 2021). With respect to the entire study: Three to four biweekly doses of nivolumab at 3 mg/kg were mostly administered to patients before curative-intent surgical resection. Under RECIST 1.1, a patient counted as a responder if showing complete response, partial response or stable disease, and as a non-responder if showing progression. For patients who did not progress, a fourth nivolumab dose was given around day 43, followed by definitive surgical resection on days 50-56. There were roughly 13 patients in the parent correlative cohort, and the response rate was 30% to 35%.

PBMC libraries used mostly about 0.5 ug of input genomic DNA for deep sequencing, with six replicates per sample. The immunoSEQ hsTCRbeta kit was used to prepare TCRbeta libraries according to the manufacturer's instructions. The completed libraries were mixed into a single pool at 3 nM, then sequenced with an Illumina NovaSeq 6000 S4 flow cell. The original methods were these. The immunoSEQ Analyzer handled quality control and preprocessing of the raw data. The analysis was limited to productive rearrangements, and each clonotype was defined by a unique CDR3 amino acid sequence. Repertoire clonality was estimated as the Gini-Simpson index, computed with the R package tcR. Student's t test was used to compare Gini indices, and Pearson correlation was used to assess associations with tumor size change. The table was pulled from immuneACCESS by TCRdb, which kept in-frame rearrangements only. Such tables lose some clones; where checked, under half of the loss comes from unresolved V genes, and the rest has no known cause. Clone size and the V and J calls come from that table; the DNA yielded D and trimming. This sample comprises about 14,000 clones, roughly four fifths of them detected only once. The biggest ten clones account for about 2.2% of the sample.

The time point label on this specimen signifies: after neoadjuvant nivolumab, at surgical resection. Patients were newly diagnosed with stage II-IVA oral cavity squamous cell carcinoma and had received no prior systemic or radiation treatment. The cohort was composed of patients with HPV-negative, locally advanced oral cavity squamous cell carcinoma. Peripheral blood mononuclear cells were analyzed directly, without maintenance or expansion in culture. The samples were obtained from a longitudinal correlative study of a single-arm phase II trial testing neoadjuvant nivolumab in oral cavity squamous cell carcinoma. Genomic DNA-based TCRbeta sequencing was performed on subject-matched pre- and post-treatment PBMCs and tumors from three responders and three non-responders. Peripheral blood mononuclear cells were collected before nivolumab treatment and were collected again after treatment, at the time of surgery. The Maxwell RSC DNA from Cells kit was used to isolate genomic DNA from PBMCs.

The germline V gene encodes CDR1 MNHNS and CDR2 SASEGT. The cysteine opens and the phenylalanine closes a CDR3 of 15 amino acids. Just CDR3 DNA is preserved here, 45 bases in frame from base 1. The V end loses 7 bases and the J end loses 8 bases, and a stretch of 21 bases separates them. Findings and caveats that apply to the study as a whole: Only a few patients per response group were included in the TCR analyses, and larger cohorts for validation were called for by the authors. A higher pretreatment blood Treg/Th17 ratio correlated with both higher pretreatment blood TCRbeta clonality and lower post-treatment tumor TCRbeta clonality. After neoadjuvant nivolumab, significantly higher T cell clonality (Gini index) was found within PBMCs in non-responders than in responders.

Worth noting for this clone: Its target antigen remains unknown. Base qualities are not recorded, but no much larger clone differs from it by a single base.

The source was PBMCs, collected after nivolumab (anti-PD-1) treatment. The source is a person aged 35 to 85 with oral cavity squamous cell carcinoma. The chain links TRBV6-1 with TRBJ2-1, with a tentative D gene TRBD1 over 6 matching bases. The bases read TGTGCCAGCAAGACAGAAGTGTCAGGGGTCCATGAGCAGTTCTTC. The resulting protein is CASKTEVSGVHEQFF.